Sequencing of this T cell receptor (beta chain) was carried out in a study of blood T cell repertoires in COVID-19. Study as a whole: The origin of the acute and convalescent COVID-19 samples was the United States, Italy and Spain. T cells, B-cell-depleted T cells, or PBMCs provided the cDNA or gDNA that served as material.

Followed longitudinally, the Seattle patients had been enrolled during active infection. Germline CDR1 is SEHNR and CDR2 is FQNEAQ (reference sequence). The CDR3 covers 14 residues. V was shortened by 5 bases and J by 2 bases, with 7 bases between the two germline ends. Study processing details: Reference gene primer amplification in the assay estimated nucleated cell counts. The method was immunoSEQ multiplex PCR; TCRdb's version includes in-frame clones alone and lacks a portion of them. The V and J calls and clone size come from that table; D and trimming were worked out from the DNA. The sample carries about 360,000 clones, roughly 90% recorded once.

The rearrangement uses TRBV7-9 and TRBJ2-6; D unclear. Specimen: peripheral blood. The receptor was derived from an older woman with COVID-19, enrolled during active disease. In DNA, the CDR3 is TGTGCCAGCAGCCCCCCGGCTGGGGCCAACGTCCTGACTTTC. Translation: CASSPPAGANVLTF. Together with reference TRBV7-9 and TRBJ2-6, the CDR3 gives the full variable domain: DTGVSQNPRHKITKRGQNVTFRCDPISEHNRLYWYRQTLGQGPEFLTYFQNEAQLEKSRLLSDRFSAERPKGSFSTLEIQRTEQGDSAMYLCASSPPAGANVLTFGAGSRLTVL.